Listed below are T cell receptor beta chains from one sample, sequenced in a study of cytomegalovirus exposure and HLA in healthy donors. TCRdb's table, derived via immunoSEQ multiplex PCR, lists solely in-frame clones and lacks some. Of 170,000 or so clones in the sample, around four fifths were seen once. Source material: PBMCs. These receptors all stem from a woman in her twenties or thirties in good health and CMV-seropositive. The CDR3 runs from the conserved cysteine through the conserved F or W. D genes are given only for firm matches. For some rows the clone size is stated as once, few or many, or as a class when expanded; others skip it.

clone_size,j_call,d_call,v_call,cdr3_aa,cdr3_nt
.,TRBJ2-2,TRBD2,TRBV7-8,CASSPPLREGGELFF,TGTGCCAGCAGCCCCCCCCTGCGGGAGGGCGGGGAGCTGTTTTTT
.,TRBJ1-5,.,TRBV5-5,CASSLAYRYSNQPQHF,TGTGCCAGCAGCTTAGCCTACAGGTATAGCAATCAGCCCCAGCATTTT
.,TRBJ2-3,.,TRBV5-1,CASTTAGIGTDTQYF,TGCGCCAGCACCACGGCGGGCATAGGCACAGATACGCAGTATTTT
.,TRBJ2-5,.,TRBV28,CASSSEETQYF,TGTGCCAGCAGTTCAGAAGAGACCCAGTACTTC
.,TRBJ2-2,.,TRBV5-1,CASSLWGDANTGELFF,TGCGCCAGCAGCTTGTGGGGGGATGCGAACACCGGGGAGCTGTTTTTT
few,TRBJ2-3,TRBD2,TRBV28,CASRPSGSGRADTQYF,TGTGCCAGCAGACCTAGCGGTAGCGGGAGGGCAGATACGCAGTATTTT
.,TRBJ1-1,.,TRBV30,CAWSRGGVNTEAFF,TGTGCCTGGAGCCGCGGGGGGGTGAACACTGAAGCTTTCTTT
.,TRBJ2-7,TRBD2,TRBV18,CASSPSLGRASYEQYF,TGTGCCAGCTCACCATCTCTCGGGAGGGCCTCCTACGAGCAGTACTTC
.,TRBJ2-3,.,TRBV4-3,CASSQETSSGTDTQYF,TGCGCCAGCAGCCAAGAAACTAGCTCTGGGACAGATACGCAGTATTTT
.,TRBJ1-4,.,TRBV7-9,CASTPDGRGEKLFF,TGTGCCAGCACCCCCGACGGGAGGGGTGAAAAACTGTTTTTT
few,TRBJ2-3,TRBD2,TRBV15,CATSTGLAGGTDTQYF,TGTGCCACCAGCACGGGACTAGCGGGAGGGACAGATACGCAGTATTTT
once,TRBJ2-5,.,TRBV30,CAWSVSGLLGETQYF,TGTGCCTGGAGTGTCTCCGGACTGCTCGGGGAGACCCAGTACTTC
.,TRBJ2-3,TRBD2,TRBV9,CASSVVSLSGRNTQYF,TGTGCCAGCAGCGTAGTTAGCCTGAGCGGGAGAAATACGCAGTATTTT
.,TRBJ2-2,TRBD1,TRBV5-1,CASSLAEDRAWGELFF,TGCGCCAGCAGCTTGGCCGAGGACAGGGCGTGGGGGGAGCTGTTTTTT
.,TRBJ2-5,TRBD2,TRBV6-6,CASLREGPQETQYF,TGTGCCAGCCTAAGGGAGGGTCCCCAAGAGACCCAGTACTTC
few,TRBJ1-5,TRBD1,TRBV19,CASSSGTGKQQPQHF,TGTGCCAGTAGCTCCGGGACAGGGAAGCAACAGCCCCAGCATTTT
.,TRBJ2-5,.,TRBV15,CATSKGGLSRVETQYF,TGTGCCACCAGCAAGGGCGGACTTTCGAGGGTGGAGACCCAGTACTTC
.,TRBJ1-2,.,TRBV2,CASSGQRNYGYTF,TGTGCCAGCAGCGGACAGCGGAACTATGGCTACACCTTC
.,TRBJ2-7,.,TRBV6-1,CASSEATLVAFEQYF,TGTGCCAGCAGTGAAGCGACTTTAGTGGCGTTCGAGCAGTACTTC
.,TRBJ2-5,TRBD2,TRBV5-1,CASSLGVWREGLETQYF,TGCGCCAGCAGCTTGGGTGTGTGGCGGGAGGGCCTAGAGACCCAGTACTTC
once,TRBJ2-7,.,TRBV11-2,CASSLTDGSYEQYF,TGTGCCAGCAGCTTAACCGACGGGTCCTACGAGCAGTACTTC
once,TRBJ2-5,TRBD1,TRBV28,CASSSGASGGQGDF,TGTGCCAGCAGTTCTGGGGCCTCTGGGGGACAGGGTGACTTC
.,TRBJ2-1,TRBD2,TRBV6-5,CASSYGLAEGNEQFF,TGTGCCAGCAGTTACGGGCTAGCGGAGGGAAATGAGCAGTTCTTC
.,TRBJ1-2,.,TRBV2,CASSEVFGSGIYGYTF,TGTGCCAGCAGTGAAGTCTTCGGTTCAGGCATCTATGGCTACACCTTC
.,TRBJ2-7,TRBD1,TRBV28,CASSSKGTVSYEQYF,TGTGCCAGCAGTTCCAAGGGGACAGTCTCCTACGAGCAGTACTTC
.,TRBJ2-7,.,TRBV7-8,CASSLVPGSYEQYF,TGTGCCAGCAGCTTAGTCCCTGGTAGCTACGAGCAGTACTTC